The 27 T cell receptor beta chains listed next were all sequenced from one sample in a study of T-cell memory formation after mild COVID-19. MiXCR was run by TCRdb on the 5' RACE reads, yielding one entry per CDR3 protein. The sample consists of hundreds of thousands of distinct CDR3 sequences, roughly a fifth of them appearing once. Sequencing was performed on PBMCs or a T cell subset sorted from them (not recorded which). The receptors stem from a man between 18 and 29 years old who had mild COVID-19 (a few samples of this study predate the infection). Cell type and time point are not known.

There are many counts of this clonotype. The chain has TRBV28 and TRBJ2-7; TRBD2 might be the D (5 bases). The CDR3 runs 14 residues. CDR1 MDHEN and CDR2 SYDVKM come from the germline V gene. V dropped 5 bases and J dropped 3 bases, with 14 bases sitting between them. The CDR3 here is CASSMAGRIYEQYV. The CDR3 bases are TGTGCCAGCAGTATGGCGGGCAGGATCTACGAGCAGTACGTC.

The genes are TRBV27 and TRBJ1-3; D gene ambiguous. The CDR3 runs to 13 residues. With 5 bases removed from V and 2 bases from J, the gap between germline ends came to 7 bases. Germline CDR1 is MNHEY and CDR2 is SMNVEV (reference sequence). CDR3 amino acids: CASSPTAGNTIYF. For the CDR3, the DNA is TGTGCCAGCAGTCCGACGGCTGGAAACACCATATATTTT.

The chain is built from TRBV11-2 and TRBJ2-5; weak D call: TRBD1 (5 bases). Germline values: CDR1 SGHAT, CDR2 FQNNGV. The CDR3 runs to 14 residues. V lost 5 bases and J 2 bases, leaving 12 bases between the germline ends. CDR3 nucleotides: TGTGCCAGCAGCCCCGGACACTTACAAGAGACCCAGTACTTC. Its translation is CASSPGHLQETQYF.

The chain is built from TRBV6-5 and TRBJ1-4, with D possibly matching TRBD1 (5 bases). CDR3 length equals 14 residues. CDR1 and CDR2 from the germline V gene are MNHEY and SVGAGI. V lost 2 bases and J lost 8, with 12 bases in between. In DNA form, the CDR3 reads TGTGCCAGCAGTTACCAGGCAGGGAGAGAAAAACTGTTTTTT. It is translated as CASSYQAGREKLFF.

This clonotype was detected a few times. This rearrangement joins TRBV4-3 to TRBJ2-2; D uncertain. This CDR3 comprises 14 residues. V lost 6 bases and J lost 1, with 9 bases in between. Germline loops: CDR1 LGHNA, CDR2 YSLEER. The CDR3 nucleotides read TGCGCCAGCAGTCGGACCATGAACACCGGGGAGCTGTTTTTT. Translated, it gives CASSRTMNTGELFF.

The V gene is TRBV7-3, the J gene TRBJ1-2; a weak D match, TRBD1 (5 bases). Germline assignment: CDR1 SGHTA and CDR2 FQGTGA. V was pared by 5 bases and J by 9 bases, with 13 bases between. This CDR3 has 12 residues. CDR3 in DNA: TGTGCCAGCAGCCCCGGGGGAGGGAGCTACACCTTC. Its translation is CASSPGGGSYTF.

This clonotype was seen a few times. The J gene is TRBJ1-6, the V gene TRBV20-1; D is ambiguous. Germline loops: CDR1 DFQATT, CDR2 SNEGSKA (reference sequence). This CDR3 contains 15 residues. V dropped 0 bases and J dropped 8 bases, with 14 bases sitting between them. This CDR3 reads CSARDWPSGDSPLHF. In nucleotides, the CDR3 is TGCAGTGCTAGAGATTGGCCAAGTGGGGATTCACCCCTCCACTTT.

The chain is built from TRBV20-1 and TRBJ1-5, with D uncertain. The CDR3 length is 12 residues. Trimming left V 3 bases short and J 6 bases short, with 9 bases between. Per germline, CDR1 DFQATT and CDR2 SNEGSKA (reference sequence). CDR3 sequence: CSASPGGQPQHF. Written as DNA, the CDR3 is TGCAGTGCTAGTCCAGGAGGTCAGCCCCAGCATTTT.

This clonotype was seen only a few times. The rearrangement joins TRBV11-1 to TRBJ2-7; D not certain. Per germline, CDR1 SGHAT and CDR2 FQDESV (reference sequence). Trimming removed 5 bases from V and 0 bases from J, with 11 bases in between. This CDR3 region has 14 residues. The DNA of the CDR3 is TGTGCCAGCAGCACATATTCGAGCTCCTACGAGCAGTACGTC. It specifies CASSTYSSSYEQYV.

V usage is TRBV5-1 and J usage is TRBJ1-1; TRBD1 is a possible D gene (5 bases). Germline CDR1 SGHRS, CDR2 YFSETQ. The CDR3 totals 16 residues. V was shortened by 4 bases and J by 1 base, with 17 bases between the two germline ends. Here the CDR3 DNA reads TGCGCCAGCAGCCGTGGGGACCCCTGGAGGAACACTGAAGCTTTCTTT. Protein sequence: CASSRGDPWRNTEAFF.

This clonotype showed up just once. The chain carries TRBV19 and TRBJ2-7; 7 bases are shared with TRBD1. V dropped 4 bases and J dropped 2; count of bases not matched to a gene: 5. The CDR3 covers 14 residues. Germline V gene sequence: CDR1 LNHDA, CDR2 SQIVND (reference sequence). The chain's CDR3 is CASSRPGQTYEQYF. CDR3 sequence (DNA): TGTGCCAGTAGTAGACCGGGACAGACCTACGAGCAGTACTTC.

DNA of the CDR3: TGTGCCACCAGCAGAGAATCACTAGGGGGAGATACGCAGTATTTT. Its protein is CATSRESLGGDTQYF. The gene calls are TRBV15 and TRBJ2-3; D may be TRBD1 (6 bases). The CDR3 has 15 residues. Germline assignment: CDR1 LNHNV and CDR2 YYDKDF (reference sequence). The V end was cut by 0 bases, the J end by 5 bases, with 12 bases between.

V and J are TRBV7-3 and TRBJ1-2; D is possibly TRBD1 (5 bases). Looked up from germline, CDR1 is SGHTA and CDR2 is FQGTGA. V was clipped by 5 bases and J by 7 bases, with 14 bases between them. This CDR3 is built from 13 residues. Here the CDR3 reads CASSTPGSPGYTF. DNA for the CDR3: TGTGCCAGCAGCACCCCAGGGTCCCCTGGCTACACCTTC.

The chain combines TRBV12-3 or TRBV12-4 with TRBJ2-2; possibly TRBD1 or TRBD2 for D (6 bases each). V was clipped by 6 bases and J by 2 bases, with 13 bases between them. CDR3 length equals 15 residues. The DNA for the CDR3 is TGTGCCAGCAGCCACCGGGGGCCAAACACCGGGGAGCTGTTTTTT. Translating gives CASSHRGPNTGELFF.

The chain employs TRBV10-3 and TRBJ1-5, with 9 bases fitting TRBD1. The V gene end was trimmed by 8 bases and the J gene end by 4 bases; junction bases not matched to a gene: 0. Germline values: CDR1 ENHRY, CDR2 SYGVKD. The CDR3 runs to 12 residues. CDR3 sequence: CAIGTGNQPQHF. In DNA form, the CDR3 reads TGTGCCATCGGGACAGGGAATCAGCCCCAGCATTTT.

Only a few counts were recorded for this clonotype. The chain combines TRBV9 with TRBJ1-1; D remains unclear. The CDR3 is 16 amino acids. Germline assignment: CDR1 SGDLS and CDR2 YYNGEE. The germline V and J ends were trimmed by 4 bases and 4 bases, with 20 bases remaining between them. CDR3 bases: TGTGCCAGCAGCCCTCAGGCGGCCCTAGTTGGCACTGAAGCTTTCTTT. Translated: CASSPQAALVGTEAFF. The variable domain in full, with the rest retrieved from reference TRBV9 and TRBJ1-1, is DSGVTQTPKHLITATGQRVTLRCSPRSGDLSVYWYQQSLDQGLQFLIQYYNGEERAKGNILERFSAQQFPDLHSELNLSSLELGDSALYFCASSPQAALVGTEAFFGQGTRLTVV.

This clonotype was counted a few times. The chain combines TRBV7-2 with TRBJ1-6; 11 bases align to TRBD1. The CDR3 runs 16 residues. Germline CDR1 and CDR2: SGHTA and FQGNSA. V lost 3 bases and J lost 9; bases outside the gene matches: 7. The DNA of the CDR3 is TGTGCCAGCAGCTTCGGAGGGGGACAGGGGGTTTCACCCCTCCACTTT. It encodes CASSFGGGQGVSPLHF.

The rearrangement links TRBV7-7 to TRBJ2-2; D may be TRBD1 (5 bases). Trimming shortened V by 11 bases and J by 5 bases, and 15 bases separated the two germline ends. The CDR3 runs 13 residues. CDR1 and CDR2 (germline): SSHAT, FNYEAQ (reference sequence). The CDR3 spells CAFLRAGTGELFF. The DNA for the CDR3 is TGTGCCTTCCTCAGGGCAGGAACCGGGGAGCTGTTTTTT.

This clonotype was detected a few times. The chain carries TRBV6-5 and TRBJ2-2; D is perhaps TRBD1 or TRBD2 (6 bases each). There are 16 residues in the CDR3. Germline-derived CDR1 and CDR2 are MNHEY and SVGAGI. Trimming left V 0 bases short and J 6 bases short, with 14 bases between. CDR3 nucleotide sequence: TGTGCCAGCAGTTACTCGCCGGGGGCTAACGCCGGGGAGCTGTTTTTT. Its translation is CASSYSPGANAGELFF.

The V and J genes are TRBV28 and TRBJ2-1; either TRBD1 or TRBD2 may fit D (6 bases each). Trimming pared 8 bases from V and 10 bases from J, leaving 21 bases between. Germline CDR1 and CDR2: MDHEN and SYDVKM. The CDR3 covers 14 residues. CDR3 bases: TGTGCCAGCCAGATGGGGGGCAACAGGGCGGAGCAGTTCTTC. Translated: CASQMGGNRAEQFF.

This chain uses TRBV5-1 with TRBJ2-7; tentative D call: TRBD2 (7 bases). The CDR3 sequence is 12 residues long. CDR1 is SGHRS and CDR2 is YFSETQ in the germline V gene. Trimming stripped 4 bases from V and 9 bases from J, with 14 bases between. The CDR3 region has the DNA TGCGCCAGCAGCCTCGGGGGGCGGGTGCAGTACTTC. Its translation is CASSLGGRVQYF.

This clonotype appeared a few times. The chain employs TRBV20-1 and TRBJ1-3; D not certain. The V end was cut by 6 bases, the J end by 7 bases, with 10 bases between. The CDR3 covers 11 residues. Germline V gene data show CDR1 as DFQATT and CDR2 as SNEGSKA (reference sequence). DNA for the CDR3: TGCAGTGCCAGCCTGGAGAACACCATATATTTT. Its translation: CSASLENTIYF.

This rearrangement joins TRBV4-1 to TRBJ1-2; D uncertain. This CDR3 has 14 amino acids. Germline V gene data show CDR1 as MGHRA and CDR2 as YSYEKL. V was pared by 0 bases and J by 2 bases, with 7 bases between. CDR3 in amino acids: CASSQEFGNYGYTF. CDR3 nucleotides: TGCGCCAGCAGCCAAGAATTCGGGAACTATGGCTACACCTTC.

This clonotype was observed a few times. J is TRBJ2-7 and V is TRBV2; D is uncertain. The germline gives CDR1 SNHLY, CDR2 FYNNEI. V gave up 5 bases and J gave up 4 bases, with 9 bases separating them. The CDR3 totals 12 residues. The CDR3 protein is CASSLMGYEQYF. DNA for the CDR3: TGTGCCAGCAGTCTAATGGGGTACGAGCAGTACTTC.

This clonotype turned up a few times. The V gene is TRBV3-1, the J gene TRBJ1-1; D is ambiguous. The CDR3 is made up of 17 amino acids. Germline CDR1 LGHDT, CDR2 YNNKEL (reference sequence). Trimming left V 0 bases short and J 1 base short, with 15 bases between. CDR3 in amino acids: CASSQDSPLHKNTEAFF. The CDR3, as DNA: TGTGCCAGCAGCCAAGACAGTCCCCTCCATAAGAACACTGAAGCTTTCTTT.

This chain links TRBV9 with TRBJ2-7; 7 bases fit TRBD1. Germline values: CDR1 SGDLS, CDR2 YYNGEE. The CDR3 length is 16 residues. In DNA form, the CDR3 reads TGTGCCAGCAGCGTAGAAACAGGGGTTCCTTCCTCCGAGCAGTACGTC. It is translated as CASSVETGVPSSEQYV.

In its sample, this clonotype was seen a few times. The V and J genes are TRBV4-1 and TRBJ2-3, with D maybe TRBD1 (6 bases). V lost 2 bases to trimming and J lost 1 base, with 10 bases between them. Germline loops: CDR1 MGHRA, CDR2 YSYEKL. This CDR3 region has 15 residues. CDR3 in DNA: TGCGCCAGCAGCCAACAGGGGTTGGGCACAGATACGCAGTATTTT. Amino acids: CASSQQGLGTDTQYF.